The T cell receptor (beta chain) under discussion was sequenced for a study of T cells after yellow fever vaccination. About the study: It was SMART-Seq v4 Ultra Low Input that prepared the fractions with low cell numbers. Study-level results: CD4 and CD8 compartments shared a small share of clonotypes, likely from convergent recombination.

With respect to this clonotype: Its target is not known.

The CDR3 length is 15 residues. The junction had 4 bases not matched to a gene; V was cut back by 5 bases and J by 2 bases. 5'RACE template switching produced TCR cDNA carrying a universal primer site and UMIs. MiXCR, applied by TCRdb to the 5' RACE reads, yields one record per CDR3 protein. The sample yields some 670,000 distinct CDR3 sequences, roughly an eighth seen once. The V gene is TRBV12-3 or TRBV12-4, the J gene TRBJ1-5, with 9 bases lining up with TRBD1. Material: PBMCs, obtained on the day of the yellow fever booster vaccination. The sequence derives from a man in his thirties or forties who received the YFV17D yellow fever vaccine. The CDR3, as DNA: TGTGCCAGCAGTCCGTGGGACAGGGGCAATCAGCCCCAGCATTTT. Its protein product is CASSPWDRGNQPQHF.